This T cell receptor (beta chain) appears in the sequencing data of a study of vaccination effects on CD4 cells after COVID-19. The V gene end was trimmed by 4 bases and the J gene end by 4 bases; junction bases not matched to a gene: 0. The V gene's germline CDR1 is LGHDT and CDR2 YNNKEL (reference sequence). The CDR3 contains 13 residues. CD4+ T cells specific for antigen were expanded with viral peptide pools by the ViraFEST assay before sequencing. The authors isolated CD4+ T cells after 10 days of culture. Infection with SARS-CoV-2 occurred in the person between March and December 2020, and PCR confirmed it. PBMC cultures contained about 2 million cells per well, 9.5 to 10 IU/ml IL-2 and 10 ug/ml peptides. Sequenced by immunoSEQ multiplex PCR; TCRdb stores in-frame clones only, minus some. The sample includes roughly 26,000 clones, roughly 74% seen only once; the top ten take about 16%. As regards this clone: Its antigen remains unknown.

The origin of this receptor is a human donor who had a prior SARS-CoV-2 infection. Sequenced here: CD4+ T cells from PBMCs cultured with HCoV-NL63 spike peptides, sampled before COVID-19 vaccination. This rearrangement joins TRBV3-1 (or the pseudogene TRBV3-2) to TRBJ2-5; 10 positions match TRBD2. CDR3 nucleotides: TGTGCCAGCAGCCGACTAGCGGGAGAGACCCAGTACTTC. Amino acids: CASSRLAGETQYF.